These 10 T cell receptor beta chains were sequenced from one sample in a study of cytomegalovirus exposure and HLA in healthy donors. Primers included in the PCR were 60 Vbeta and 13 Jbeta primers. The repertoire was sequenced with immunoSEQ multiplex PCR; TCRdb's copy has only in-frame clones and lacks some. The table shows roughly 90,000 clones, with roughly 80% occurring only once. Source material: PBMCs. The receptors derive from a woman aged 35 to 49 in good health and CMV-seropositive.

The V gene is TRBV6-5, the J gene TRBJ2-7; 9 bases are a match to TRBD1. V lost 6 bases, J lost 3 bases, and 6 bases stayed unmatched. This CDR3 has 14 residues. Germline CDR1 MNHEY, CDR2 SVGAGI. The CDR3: CASSRDRDYYEQYF. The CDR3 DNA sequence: TGTGCCAGCAGCCGGGACAGGGACTACTACGAGCAGTACTTC.

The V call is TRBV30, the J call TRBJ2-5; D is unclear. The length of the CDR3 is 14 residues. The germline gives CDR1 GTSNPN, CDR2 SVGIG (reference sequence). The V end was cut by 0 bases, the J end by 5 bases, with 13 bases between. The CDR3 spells CAWSVGQTGETQYF. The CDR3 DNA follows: TGTGCCTGGAGTGTAGGCCAAACCGGGGAGACCCAGTACTTC.

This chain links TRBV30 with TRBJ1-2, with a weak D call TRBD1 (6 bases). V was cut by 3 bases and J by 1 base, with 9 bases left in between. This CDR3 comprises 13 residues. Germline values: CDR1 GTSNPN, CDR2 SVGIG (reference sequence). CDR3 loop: CAWRTGFNYGYTF. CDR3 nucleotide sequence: TGTGCCTGGAGGACAGGATTTAACTATGGCTACACCTTC.

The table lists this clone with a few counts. The DNA for the CDR3 is TGTGCCAGCAGCCGACAGGGTCACACTGAAGCTTTCTTT. Translated: CASSRQGHTEAFF. The chain is built from TRBV6-6 and TRBJ1-1; TRBD1 matches at 7 bases. The CDR3 spans 13 residues. Trimming removed 6 bases from V and 3 bases from J; junction bases left unmatched: 4. The germline V gene has CDR1 MNHNY and CDR2 SVGAGI (reference sequence).

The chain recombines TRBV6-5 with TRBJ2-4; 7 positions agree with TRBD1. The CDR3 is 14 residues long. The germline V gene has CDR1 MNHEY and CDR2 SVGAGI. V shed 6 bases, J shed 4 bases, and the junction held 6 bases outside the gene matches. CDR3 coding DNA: TGTGCCAGCAGCCCCGGGACAGAAAAAAACATTCAGTACTTC. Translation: CASSPGTEKNIQYF.

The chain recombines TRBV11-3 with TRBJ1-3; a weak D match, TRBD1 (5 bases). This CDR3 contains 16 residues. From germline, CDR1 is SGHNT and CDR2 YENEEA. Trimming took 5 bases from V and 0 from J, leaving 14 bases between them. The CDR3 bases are TGTGCCAGCAGCGGGGGGGAGATTTCCTCTGGAAACACCATATATTTT. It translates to CASSGGEISSGNTIYF. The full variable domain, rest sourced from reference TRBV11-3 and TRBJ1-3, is EAGVVQSPRYKIIEKKQPVAFWCNPISGHNTLYWYLQNLGQGPELLIRYENEEAVDDSQLPKDRFSAERLKGVDSTLKIQPAELGDSAVYLCASSGGEISSGNTIYFGEGSWLTVV.

CDR3 amino acids: CASSLRLAGGPTTGELFF. The CDR3, as DNA: TGCGCCAGCAGCCTACGATTAGCGGGAGGGCCGACCACCGGGGAGCTGTTTTTT. The chain carries TRBV5-1 and TRBJ2-2, with TRBD2 matching 11 bases. This CDR3 contains 18 residues. Trimming cost V 4 bases and J 4 bases; bases outside gene matches: 12. Germline values: CDR1 SGHRS, CDR2 YFSETQ.

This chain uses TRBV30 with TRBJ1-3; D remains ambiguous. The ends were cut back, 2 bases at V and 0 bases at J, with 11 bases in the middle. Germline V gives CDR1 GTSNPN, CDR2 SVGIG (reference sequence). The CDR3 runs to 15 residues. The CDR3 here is CAWSSWGGSGNTIYF. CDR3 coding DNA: TGTGCCTGGAGTAGCTGGGGAGGCTCTGGAAACACCATATATTTT.

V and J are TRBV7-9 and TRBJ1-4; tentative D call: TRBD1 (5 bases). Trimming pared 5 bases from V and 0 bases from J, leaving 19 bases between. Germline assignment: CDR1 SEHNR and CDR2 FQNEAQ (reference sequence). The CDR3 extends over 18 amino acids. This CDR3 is CASSGTSDHAATNEKLFF. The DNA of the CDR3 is TGTGCCAGCAGCGGGACTTCGGACCATGCAGCAACTAATGAAAAACTGTTTTTT.

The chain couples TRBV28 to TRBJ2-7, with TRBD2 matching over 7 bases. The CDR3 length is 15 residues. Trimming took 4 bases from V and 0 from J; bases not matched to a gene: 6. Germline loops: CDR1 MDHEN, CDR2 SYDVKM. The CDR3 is CASSSAGVPSYEQYF. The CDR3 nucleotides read TGTGCCAGCAGTTCTGCGGGAGTTCCCTCCTACGAGCAGTACTTC.